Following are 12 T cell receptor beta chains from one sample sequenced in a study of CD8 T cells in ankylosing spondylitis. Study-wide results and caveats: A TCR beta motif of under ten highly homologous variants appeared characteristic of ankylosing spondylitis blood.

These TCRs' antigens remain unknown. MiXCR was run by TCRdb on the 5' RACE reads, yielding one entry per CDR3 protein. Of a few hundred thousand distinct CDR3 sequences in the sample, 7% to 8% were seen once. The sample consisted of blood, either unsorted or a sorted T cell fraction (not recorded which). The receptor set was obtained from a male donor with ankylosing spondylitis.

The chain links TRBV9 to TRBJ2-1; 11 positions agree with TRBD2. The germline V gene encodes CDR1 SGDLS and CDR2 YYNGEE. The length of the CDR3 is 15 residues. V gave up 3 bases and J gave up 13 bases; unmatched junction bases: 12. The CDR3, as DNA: TGTGCCAGCAGCGCGACTAGCGGGGCTACTCTTTTTCAGTTCTTC. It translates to CASSATSGATLFQFF.

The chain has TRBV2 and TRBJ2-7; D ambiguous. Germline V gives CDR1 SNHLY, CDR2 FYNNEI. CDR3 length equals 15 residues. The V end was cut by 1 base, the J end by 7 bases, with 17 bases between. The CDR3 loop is CASSEGGRSEYEQYF. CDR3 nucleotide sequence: TGTGCCAGCAGTGAAGGGGGAAGGAGTGAGTATGAGCAGTACTTC.

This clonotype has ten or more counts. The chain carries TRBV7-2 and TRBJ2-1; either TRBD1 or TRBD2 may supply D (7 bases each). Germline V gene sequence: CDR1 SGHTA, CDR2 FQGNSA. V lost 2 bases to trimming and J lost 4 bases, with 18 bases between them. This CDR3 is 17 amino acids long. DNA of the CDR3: TGTGCCAGCAGCTTAATGGGAGGGGGCTTGGGTTACAATGAGCAGTTCTTC. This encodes CASSLMGGGLGYNEQFF.

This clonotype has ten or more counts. The CDR3 loop reads CASSLDREQYF. The DNA for the CDR3 is TGTGCCAGCAGCCTCGACAGAGAGCAGTACTTC. This chain connects TRBV13 to TRBJ2-7; maybe TRBD1 (5 bases). The CDR3 is 11 amino acids. The germline V gene has CDR1 PRHDT and CDR2 FYEKMQ (reference sequence). V lost 5 bases and J lost 7, with 9 bases in between.

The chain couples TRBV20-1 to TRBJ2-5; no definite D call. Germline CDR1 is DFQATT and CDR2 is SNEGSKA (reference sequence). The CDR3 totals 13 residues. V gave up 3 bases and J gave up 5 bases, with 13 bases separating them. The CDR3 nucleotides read TGCAGTGCTAGCGCCTCTTTGGGGGAGACCCAGTACTTC. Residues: CSASASLGETQYF.

CDR3 in DNA: TGTGCCAGCAGCCGCAGCAGGGAGGTGGGCACTGAAGCTTTCTTT. It yields the protein CASSRSREVGTEAFF. V gene TRBV4-2 combines with J gene TRBJ1-1; D may be TRBD1 (5 bases). Germline values: CDR1 LGHNA, CDR2 YNFKEQ. The ends were cut back, 4 bases at V and 4 bases at J, with 16 bases in the middle. The CDR3 covers 15 residues.

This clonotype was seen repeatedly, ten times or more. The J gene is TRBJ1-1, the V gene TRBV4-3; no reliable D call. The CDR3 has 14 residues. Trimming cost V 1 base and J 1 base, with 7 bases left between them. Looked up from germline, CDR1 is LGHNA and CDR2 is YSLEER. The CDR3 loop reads CASSQGFTNTEAFF. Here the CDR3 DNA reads TGCGCCAGCAGCCAAGGGTTTACGAACACTGAAGCTTTCTTT.

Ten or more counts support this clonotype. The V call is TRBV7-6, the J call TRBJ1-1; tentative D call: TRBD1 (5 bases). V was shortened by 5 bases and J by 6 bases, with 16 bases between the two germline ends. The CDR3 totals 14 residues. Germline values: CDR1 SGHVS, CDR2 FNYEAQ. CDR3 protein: CASSQQEADSEAFF. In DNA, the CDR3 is TGTGCCAGCAGCCAACAGGAGGCTGACTCTGAAGCTTTCTTT.

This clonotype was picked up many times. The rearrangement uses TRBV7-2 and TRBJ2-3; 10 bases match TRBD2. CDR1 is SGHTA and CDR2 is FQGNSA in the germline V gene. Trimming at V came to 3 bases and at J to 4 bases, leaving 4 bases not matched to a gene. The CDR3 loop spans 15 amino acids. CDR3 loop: CASSLTSGFSDTQYF. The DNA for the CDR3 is TGTGCCAGCAGCTTGACTAGCGGGTTTTCAGATACGCAGTATTTT.

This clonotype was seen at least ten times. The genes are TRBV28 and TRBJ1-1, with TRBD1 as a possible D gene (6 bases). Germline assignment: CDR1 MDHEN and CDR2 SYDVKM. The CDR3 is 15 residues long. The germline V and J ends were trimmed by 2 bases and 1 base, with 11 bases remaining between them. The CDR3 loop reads CASSLIPGENTEAFF. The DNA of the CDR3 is TGTGCCAGCAGTTTAATCCCAGGGGAGAACACTGAAGCTTTCTTT.

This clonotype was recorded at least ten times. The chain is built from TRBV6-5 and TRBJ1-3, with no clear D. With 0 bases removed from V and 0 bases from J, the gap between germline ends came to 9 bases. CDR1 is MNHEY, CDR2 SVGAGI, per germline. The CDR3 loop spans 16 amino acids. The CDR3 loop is CASSYSKYLSGNTIYF. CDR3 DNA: TGTGCCAGCAGTTACTCGAAGTACCTCTCTGGAAACACCATATATTTT.

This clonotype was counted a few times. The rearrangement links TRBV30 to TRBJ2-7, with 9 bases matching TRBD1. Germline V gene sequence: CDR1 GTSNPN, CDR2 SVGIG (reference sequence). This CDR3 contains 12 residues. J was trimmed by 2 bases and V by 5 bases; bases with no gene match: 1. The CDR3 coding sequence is TGTGCCTGGCGGGACAGGGCCTACGAGCAGTACTTC. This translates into CAWRDRAYEQYF.